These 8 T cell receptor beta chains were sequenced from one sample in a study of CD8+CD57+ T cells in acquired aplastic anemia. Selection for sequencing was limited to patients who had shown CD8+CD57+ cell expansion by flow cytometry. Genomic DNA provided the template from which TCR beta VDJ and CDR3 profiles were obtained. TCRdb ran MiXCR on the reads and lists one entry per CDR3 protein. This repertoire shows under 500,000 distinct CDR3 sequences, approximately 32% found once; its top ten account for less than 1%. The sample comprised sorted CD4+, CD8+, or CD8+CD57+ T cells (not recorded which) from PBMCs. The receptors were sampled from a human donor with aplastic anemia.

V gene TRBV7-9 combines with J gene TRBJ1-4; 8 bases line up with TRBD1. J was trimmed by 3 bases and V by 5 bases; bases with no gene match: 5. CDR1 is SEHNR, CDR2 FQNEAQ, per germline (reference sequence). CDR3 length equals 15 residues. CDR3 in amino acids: CASSARGLANEKLFF. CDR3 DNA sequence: TGTGCCAGCAGCGCCAGGGGGCTGGCTAATGAAAAACTGTTTTTT.

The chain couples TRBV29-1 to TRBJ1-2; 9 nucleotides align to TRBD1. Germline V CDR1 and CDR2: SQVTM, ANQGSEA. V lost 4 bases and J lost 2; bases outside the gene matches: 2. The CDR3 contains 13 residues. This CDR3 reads CSVGTGANYGYTF. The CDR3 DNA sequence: TGCAGCGTTGGGACAGGGGCGAACTATGGCTACACCTTC.

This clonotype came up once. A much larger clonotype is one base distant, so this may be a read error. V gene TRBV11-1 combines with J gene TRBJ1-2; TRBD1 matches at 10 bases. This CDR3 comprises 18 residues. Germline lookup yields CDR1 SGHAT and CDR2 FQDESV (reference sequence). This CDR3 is CTSSLNSVGTGVERGYTF. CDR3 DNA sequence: TGTACCAGCAGCTTAAACAGTGTGGGGACAGGGGTCGAACGCGGCTACACCTTC.

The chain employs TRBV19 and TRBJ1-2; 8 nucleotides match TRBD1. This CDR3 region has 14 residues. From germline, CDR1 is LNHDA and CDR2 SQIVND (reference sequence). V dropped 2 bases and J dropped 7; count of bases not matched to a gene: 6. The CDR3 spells CASSISQGASGYTF. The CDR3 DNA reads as TGTGCCAGTAGTATAAGTCAGGGGGCAAGTGGCTACACCTTC.

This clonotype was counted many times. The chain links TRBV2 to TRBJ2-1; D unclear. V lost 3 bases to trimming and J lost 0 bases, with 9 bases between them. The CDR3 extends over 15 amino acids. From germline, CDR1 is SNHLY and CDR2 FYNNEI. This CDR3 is CASSEVAGSYNEQFF. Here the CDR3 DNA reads TGTGCCAGCAGTGAGGTCGCAGGCTCCTACAATGAGCAGTTCTTC.

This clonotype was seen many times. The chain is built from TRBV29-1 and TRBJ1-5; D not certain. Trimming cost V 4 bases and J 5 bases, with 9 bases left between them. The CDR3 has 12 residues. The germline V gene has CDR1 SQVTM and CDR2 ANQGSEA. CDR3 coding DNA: TGCAGCGTTGGGCAGCCAGATCAGCCCCAGCATTTT. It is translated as CSVGQPDQPQHF.

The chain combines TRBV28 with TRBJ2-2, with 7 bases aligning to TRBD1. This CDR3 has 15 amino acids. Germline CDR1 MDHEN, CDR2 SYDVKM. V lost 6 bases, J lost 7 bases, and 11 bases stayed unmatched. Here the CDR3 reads CASSLTGWMGGELFF. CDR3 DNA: TGTGCCAGCAGCTTGACAGGGTGGATGGGCGGGGAGCTGTTTTTT.

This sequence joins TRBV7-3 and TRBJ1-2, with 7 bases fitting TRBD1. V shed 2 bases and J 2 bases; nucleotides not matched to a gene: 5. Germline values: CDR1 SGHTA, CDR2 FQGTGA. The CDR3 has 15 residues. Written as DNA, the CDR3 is TGTGCCAGCAGCTTATCCGGACAGGCGAACTATGGCTACACCTTC. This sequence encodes CASSLSGQANYGYTF.